This T cell receptor (beta chain) was recorded in a study of beta chain features in type 1 diabetes. Sequenced material consisted of expressed TCRB transcripts (all of the isolated RNA was reverse transcribed). The table came from immunoSEQ multiplex PCR; TCRdb's copy has only in-frame clones and leaves some out. The repertoire holds a few hundred thousand clones, 13% seen once, with over 0.014% in the top ten. As to this clone: Its antigen is as yet unknown.

Study results and limitations: Type 1 diabetes patients had moderately but significantly shorter TCRB CDR3s in all four CD4+ subsets. Possibly, sequencing cDNA over-represented cells that had high TCR expression levels. For type 1 diabetes patients, VDJ junctions showed fewer insertions and more deletions.

This CDR3 is built from 13 residues. The V gene lost 10 bases and the J gene lost 0 bases, with 12 bases spanning the gap. The germline V gene encodes CDR1 MNHNY and CDR2 SVGAGI (reference sequence). CD4+ naive, central memory, regulatory and stem cell-like memory cells were sorted via CD45RO/CCR7/CD25/CD127/CD95/CD27. Sorted populations all had greater than 95% purity. Sequences were obtained from naive CD4+ T cells from blood. V gene TRBV6-6 combines with J gene TRBJ1-2, with unresolved D. The sequence was collected from a woman aged 18-30 years with type 1 diabetes. The CDR3 DNA follows: TGTGCCATCCTACCTGATGCTAACTATGGCTACACCTTC. Its protein product is CAILPDANYGYTF.